A single sample is the source of the 29 T cell receptor beta chains below, sequenced in a study of CD8+ T cells in alopecia areata. Treatment specified: oral pan-JAK inhibitor, 5-10 mg twice daily. cDNA reverse transcribed from extracted RNA served as the sequencing template. Sequenced by immunoSEQ multiplex PCR; TCRdb stores in-frame clones only, minus some. The sample has more than 130,000 clones; 82% are singletons. The sample in question was CD8+ T cells sorted from blood, obtained at week 4, from a patient treated with tofacitinib. These TCRs come from a human donor with alopecia areata.

V and J are TRBV10-2 and TRBJ2-2; unclear D gene. CDR1 WSHSY and CDR2 SAAADI come from the germline V gene. There are 16 residues in the CDR3. The V end was cut by 2 bases, the J end by 4 bases, with 14 bases between. CDR3: CASSEIARVVTGELFF. CDR3 in DNA: TGCGCCAGCAGTGAGATTGCTAGGGTAGTCACCGGGGAGCTGTTTTTT.

This sequence joins TRBV7-9 and TRBJ2-5; 10 nucleotides line up with TRBD1. Per the germline V gene, CDR1 is SEHNR and CDR2 is FQNEAQ (reference sequence). Germline trimming cut 6 bases from V and 2 bases from J; bases unmatched to any gene: 6. This CDR3 region has 15 residues. The CDR3 region has the DNA TGTGCCAGCAGGGAAGGGACAGGGGAACAAGAGACCCAGTACTTC. Translation gives CASREGTGEQETQYF.

This clone showed up just once. The chain carries TRBV4-3 and TRBJ2-3; TRBD2 is a possible D gene (7 bases). CDR3 size: 14 residues. Trimming shortened V by 8 bases and J by 5 bases, and 17 bases separated the two germline ends. Germline V gene data show CDR1 as LGHNA and CDR2 as YSLEER. CDR3 coding DNA: TGCGCCAGCGCGAGGGGGGGGCAAGTAGATACGCAGTATTTT. Protein: CASARGGQVDTQYF.

This clone appeared once. The V gene is TRBV4-1, the J gene TRBJ2-1; 15 bases map to TRBD2. Germline V lookup: CDR1 MGHRA, CDR2 YSYEKL. This CDR3 region has 16 residues. The V gene end was trimmed by 4 bases and the J gene end by 8 bases; junction bases not matched to a gene: 6. This CDR3 reads CASSPWTSGGAHEQFF. The CDR3 coding sequence is TGCGCCAGCAGCCCCTGGACTAGCGGGGGGGCCCATGAGCAGTTCTTC.

This clone was seen more than once but under ten times. This chain joins TRBV4-1 and TRBJ2-7; 8 nucleotides agree with TRBD2. The CDR3 is 14 residues long. The J segment lost 4 bases and the V segment lost 4 bases, leaving 6 bases of the junction unmatched. CDR1 and CDR2 (germline): MGHRA, YSYEKL. The CDR3 nucleotides are TGCGCCAGCAGCCCCGGACTAGCTGAATACGAGCAGTACTTC. Translation gives CASSPGLAEYEQYF.

This chain connects TRBV29-1 to TRBJ2-7; D perhaps matches TRBD1 (6 bases). The V end was cut by 6 bases, the J end by 4 bases, with 13 bases between. The CDR3 extends over 12 amino acids. Germline-derived CDR1 and CDR2 are SQVTM and ANQGSEA. The CDR3 spells CSVSTGVYEQYF. The DNA of the CDR3 is TGCAGCGTCTCGACAGGCGTATACGAGCAGTACTTC.

The rearrangement uses TRBV6-5 and TRBJ2-6; D not certain. The CDR3 extends over 15 amino acids. The germline gives CDR1 MNHEY, CDR2 SVGAGI. V was shortened by 4 bases and J by 2 bases, with 9 bases between the two germline ends. Here the CDR3 DNA reads TGTGCCAGCAGTTTAACACTCGCTGGGGCCAACGTCCTGACTTTC. Its protein product is CASSLTLAGANVLTF.

This clone turned up a few times. The gene calls are TRBV7-9 and TRBJ2-5, with TRBD1 matching 7 bases. Germline CDR1 is SEHNR and CDR2 is FQNEAQ (reference sequence). The CDR3 contains 16 residues. The junction had 14 bases not matched to a gene; V was cut back by 5 bases and J by 5 bases. The DNA for the CDR3 is TGTGCCAGCAGCACCGCTCGACAGGGCTGGGCCGAGACCCAGTACTTC. As protein: CASSTARQGWAETQYF.

J is TRBJ1-2 and V is TRBV4-1; no clear D gene. Trimming removed 0 bases at V and 1 base at J, with 9 bases between. CDR3 length equals 15 residues. Germline CDR1 and CDR2: MGHRA and YSYEKL. CDR3 residues: CASSQEDKINYGYTF. Written as DNA, the CDR3 is TGCGCCAGCAGCCAAGAAGACAAGATTAACTATGGCTACACCTTC.

This clone was seen only once. This chain links TRBV7-9 with TRBJ2-7; no reliable D call. CDR3 length equals 13 residues. Germline CDR1 and CDR2: SEHNR and FQNEAQ (reference sequence). The V end was cut by 5 bases, the J end by 0 bases, with 8 bases between. The CDR3 loop reads CASSPYSSYEQYF. In DNA form, the CDR3 reads TGTGCCAGCAGCCCGTATAGCTCCTACGAGCAGTACTTC.

The chain joins TRBV4-1 to TRBJ1-2; possibly TRBD1 for D (5 bases). CDR1 is MGHRA and CDR2 is YSYEKL in the germline V gene. V was clipped by 1 base and J by 6 bases, with 12 bases between them. CDR3 length equals 14 residues. CDR3 DNA sequence: TGCGCCAGCAGCCAAGTCCCAGGGTACGATGGCTACACCTTC. Protein product: CASSQVPGYDGYTF.

The rearrangement uses TRBV4-1 and TRBJ2-7, with 11 bases matching TRBD1. Germline lookup yields CDR1 MGHRA and CDR2 YSYEKL. The junction had 1 base not matched to a gene; V was cut back by 0 bases and J by 3 bases. The CDR3 is 15 residues long. CDR3 in amino acids: CASSQDGTGGYEQYF. For the CDR3, the DNA is TGCGCCAGCAGCCAAGACGGGACAGGGGGCTACGAGCAGTACTTC.

The V and J genes are TRBV5-1 and TRBJ2-1; 7 positions match TRBD1. The CDR3 runs 15 residues. V lost 2 bases and J lost 7; bases outside the gene matches: 9. Per the germline V gene, CDR1 is SGHRS and CDR2 is YFSETQ. The CDR3 nucleotides read TGCGCCAGCAGCTTCCTCCAGGGACAGCGTAATGAGCAGTTCTTC. Its translation: CASSFLQGQRNEQFF.

J is TRBJ2-7 and V is TRBV7-8, with D maybe TRBD2 (6 bases). This CDR3 has 15 residues. V shed 5 bases and J shed 3 bases, with 17 bases lying between them. Germline V gives CDR1 SGHVS, CDR2 FQNEAQ. The CDR3: CASSDAGGTFYEQYF. The CDR3 nucleotides are TGTGCCAGCAGCGACGCCGGGGGAACCTTCTACGAGCAGTACTTC.

The table lists this clone with a few counts. This chain links TRBV2 with TRBJ2-1; no clear D gene. This CDR3 region has 13 residues. Trimming removed 0 bases at V and 6 bases at J, with 6 bases between. Germline-derived CDR1 and CDR2 are SNHLY and FYNNEI. This chain's CDR3 is CASSEARGNEQFF. In DNA form, the CDR3 reads TGTGCCAGCAGTGAAGCCCGTGGCAATGAGCAGTTCTTC.

The V and J genes are TRBV29-1 and TRBJ2-2, with D perhaps matching TRBD1 (6 bases). Germline loops: CDR1 SQVTM, CDR2 ANQGSEA. V was shortened by 8 bases and J by 1 base, with 11 bases between the two germline ends. The CDR3 is made up of 13 amino acids. CDR3 protein: CSFAGVNTGELFF. In nucleotides, the CDR3 is TGCAGCTTCGCAGGGGTGAACACCGGGGAGCTGTTTTTT.

The V and J genes are TRBV29-1 and TRBJ1-2; a possible D gene is TRBD1 (5 bases). Germline CDR1 reads SQVTM; CDR2 reads ANQGSEA. V lost 1 base, J lost 0 bases, and 9 bases lay in between. The CDR3 loop spans 14 amino acids. In DNA form, the CDR3 reads TGCAGCGTTGAAGGGGGGGGAGCTAACTATGGCTACACCTTC. It encodes CSVEGGGANYGYTF.

This chain connects TRBV13 to TRBJ2-1; D may be TRBD2 (6 bases). Germline V gene sequence: CDR1 PRHDT, CDR2 FYEKMQ (reference sequence). Trimming stripped 5 bases from V and 3 bases from J, with 29 bases between. This CDR3 has 20 residues. In DNA form, the CDR3 reads TGTGCCAGCAGCGGAAACATCCCGGGGGACCGAAGACCTTACTACAATGAGCAGTTCTTC. Its protein is CASSGNIPGDRRPYYNEQFF.

This chain uses TRBV29-1 with TRBJ1-2; 7 bases are shared with TRBD1. The CDR3 runs 14 residues. Germline CDR1 and CDR2: SQVTM and ANQGSEA. V was clipped by 0 bases and J by 3 bases; unmatched bases: 4. CDR3 bases: TGCAGCGTTGAAGATGTGCAGGGGGACTATGGCTACACCTTC. Its translation is CSVEDVQGDYGYTF.

V and J are TRBV2 and TRBJ1-1; D ambiguous. Germline lookup yields CDR1 SNHLY and CDR2 FYNNEI. CDR3 length equals 13 residues. The ends were cut back, 7 bases at V and 4 bases at J, with 13 bases in the middle. The CDR3 DNA follows: TGTGCCAGCATGTGGTATGCCGGCACTGAAGCTTTCTTT. It yields the protein CASMWYAGTEAFF.

This clone has only a few counts. The genes are TRBV4-1 and TRBJ2-1, with D unclear. The germline V gene encodes CDR1 MGHRA and CDR2 YSYEKL. The CDR3 totals 16 residues. The V end was cut by 0 bases, the J end by 6 bases, with 15 bases between. CDR3 protein: CASSQDWPGQSNEQFF. CDR3 in DNA: TGCGCCAGCAGCCAAGATTGGCCAGGCCAATCCAATGAGCAGTTCTTC.

V is TRBV7-9 and J is TRBJ2-2, with 12 nucleotides matching TRBD1. This CDR3 is 17 amino acids long. Losses at the gene ends were 5 bases for V and 6 bases for J; bases not matched to a gene: 10. The germline V gene has CDR1 SEHNR and CDR2 FQNEAQ (reference sequence). The DNA for the CDR3 is TGTGCCAGCAGCCATGGGACAGGGGGCGGAGTCGCCGGGGAGCTGTTTTTT. Translation: CASSHGTGGGVAGELFF. The full variable domain, in which reference TRBV7-9 and TRBJ2-2 provide the parts outside the CDR3, is DTGVSQNPRHKITKRGQNVTFRCDPISEHNRLYWYRQTLGQGPEFLTYFQNEAQLEKSRLLSDRFSAERPKGSFSTLEIQRTEQGDSAMYLCASSHGTGGGVAGELFFGEGSRLTVL.

The chain has TRBV7-9 and TRBJ1-1; D perhaps matches TRBD1 (5 bases). The length of the CDR3 is 16 residues. Germline CDR1 is SEHNR and CDR2 is FQNEAQ (reference sequence). Deletions cut 2 bases from V and 3 bases from J, with 16 bases between. CDR3 sequence reads: CASSLFRPKGDTEAFF. The CDR3 bases are TGTGCCAGCAGCTTATTCAGGCCCAAAGGGGACACTGAAGCTTTCTTT.

The chain carries TRBV25-1 and TRBJ2-5, with TRBD2 matching 7 bases. Germline V gene sequence: CDR1 MGHDK, CDR2 SYGVNS. This CDR3 comprises 16 residues. Trimming cost V 7 bases and J 5 bases; bases outside gene matches: 16. The CDR3, as DNA: TGTGCCAGCACCTCAGGGTCTTCCGGGGAGGGCGAGACCCAGTACTTC. Its protein is CASTSGSSGEGETQYF.

The chain joins TRBV9 to TRBJ2-5; 13 nucleotides match TRBD2. The closer fit of TRBJ2-7 to the DNA end suggests the J call may be wrong. CDR1 and CDR2 from the germline V gene are SGDLS and YYNGEE. CDR3 length: 16 amino acids. CDR3 DNA sequence: TGTGCCAGCAGCGTAGCGCCAGGACTAGCGGGGGACGAGCAGTACTTC. Protein: CASSVAPGLAGDEQYF.

The chain employs TRBV13 and TRBJ2-7; TRBD1 agrees at 8 bases. From germline, CDR1 is PRHDT and CDR2 FYEKMQ (reference sequence). This CDR3 has 14 residues. Trimming took 5 bases from V and 7 from J; bases not matched to a gene: 10. DNA for the CDR3: TGTGCCAGCAGCCCTCAGGGGGCACGAGGGGAGCAGTACTTC. Translation: CASSPQGARGEQYF.

The gene calls are TRBV14 and TRBJ2-1, with a tentative D call TRBD2 (6 bases). This CDR3 has 14 amino acids. V gave up 2 bases and J gave up 4 bases, with 9 bases separating them. Per germline, CDR1 SGHDN and CDR2 FVKESK. DNA for the CDR3: TGTGCCAGCAGCCAATTTGGGGGGTACAATGAGCAGTTCTTC. Its protein product is CASSQFGGYNEQFF.

There are a few counts of this clone. V gene TRBV5-1 combines with J gene TRBJ2-7; D possibly corresponds to TRBD1 (7 bases). The CDR3 sequence is 15 residues long. Germline CDR1 and CDR2: SGHRS and YFSETQ. The V end lost 3 bases, the J end lost 4 bases, and 17 bases lay between the germline ends. In nucleotides, the CDR3 is TGCGCCAGCAGCTACACCGCGGGGACAGCTTACGAGCAGTACTTC. Translating it yields CASSYTAGTAYEQYF.

This chain links TRBV7-9 with TRBJ1-1; D gene ambiguous. Germline V gene sequence: CDR1 SEHNR, CDR2 FQNEAQ (reference sequence). The CDR3 covers 15 residues. Trimming took off 6 bases at V and 3 bases at J, with 17 bases between the two ends. For the CDR3, the DNA is TGTGCCAGCAGAACCGGGAAACGGGGAGACACTGAAGCTTTCTTT. This codes for CASRTGKRGDTEAFF.